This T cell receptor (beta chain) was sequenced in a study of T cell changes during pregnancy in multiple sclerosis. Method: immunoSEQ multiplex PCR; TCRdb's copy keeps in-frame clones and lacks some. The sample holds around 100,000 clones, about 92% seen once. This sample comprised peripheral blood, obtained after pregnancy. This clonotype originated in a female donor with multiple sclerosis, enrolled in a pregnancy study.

CDR3 residues: CASSPDRHEGYTF. The CDR3 region has the DNA TGTGCCAGCTCACCAGATCGACACGAAGGCTACACCTTC. The genes are TRBV18 and TRBJ1-2, with D unresolved. CDR1 and CDR2 from the germline V gene are KGHSH and LQKENI. V lost 2 bases, J lost 8 bases, and 12 bases lay in between. The CDR3 spans 13 residues.